This T cell receptor beta chain derives from a study of cytomegalovirus exposure and HLA in healthy donors. Germline assignment: CDR1 SEHNR and CDR2 FQNEAQ (reference sequence). The CDR3 is 15 amino acids. With 4 bases removed from V and 3 bases from J, the gap between germline ends came to 15 bases. The PCR employed 60 Vbeta primers together with 13 Jbeta primers. Assay: immunoSEQ multiplex PCR; the TCRdb copy retains only in-frame clones and omits some. The table records some 140,000 clones, roughly three quarters of them present only once. This clonotype originated in a man aged 18 to 30 in good health and CMV-seronegative. The chain couples TRBV7-9 to TRBJ1-1; maybe TRBD1 (5 bases). The sequenced sample was PBMCs. The CDR3 is CASSWRRDGDTEAFF. The CDR3 DNA sequence: TGTGCCAGCAGCTGGCGGAGGGACGGAGACACTGAAGCTTTCTTT.